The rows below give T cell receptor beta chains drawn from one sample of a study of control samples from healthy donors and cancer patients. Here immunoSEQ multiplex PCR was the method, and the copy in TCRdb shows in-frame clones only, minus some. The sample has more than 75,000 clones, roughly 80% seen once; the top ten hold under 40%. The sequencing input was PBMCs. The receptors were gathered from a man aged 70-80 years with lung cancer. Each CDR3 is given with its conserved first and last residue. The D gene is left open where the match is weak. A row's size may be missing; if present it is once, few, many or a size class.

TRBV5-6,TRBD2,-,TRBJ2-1,TGTGCCAGCAGACAACTTTACGCGGGACTAGCGTTGAGTGAGCAGTTCTTC,CASRQLYAGLALSEQFF
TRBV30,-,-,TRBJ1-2,TGTGCCTGGAGTACGGGGGGCAACTATGGCTACACCTTC,CAWSTGGNYGYTF
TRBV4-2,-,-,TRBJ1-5,TGTGCCAGCAGCCAAGATTACGGATCTAATCAGCCCCAGCATTTT,CASSQDYGSNQPQHF
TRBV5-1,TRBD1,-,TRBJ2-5,TGCGCCAGCAGCTTGGAACAGGGGGCGTGGGAGACCCAGTACTTC,CASSLEQGAWETQYF
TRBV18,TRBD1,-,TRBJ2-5,TGTGCCAGCTCACAAACAGGGGGAGAGACCCAGTACTTC,CASSQTGGETQYF
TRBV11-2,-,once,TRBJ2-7,TGTGCCAGCAGCTTAGTGAGTTCCCGCCACGAGCAGTACTTC,CASSLVSSRHEQYF
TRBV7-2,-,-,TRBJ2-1,TGTGCCAGCAGCTTAGCTGGCTGGAGCTCCTACAATGAGCAGTTCTTC,CASSLAGWSSYNEQFF
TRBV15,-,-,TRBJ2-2,TGTGCCACCAGCAGAGACAACACCGGGGAGCTGTTTTTT,CATSRDNTGELFF
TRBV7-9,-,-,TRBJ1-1,TGTGCCAGCAGCGGCGAGGGGGCTTTCTTT,CASSGEGAFF
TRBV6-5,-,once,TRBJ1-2,TGTGCCAGCAGTCCCAATCGACAGGATGGCTACACCTTC,CASSPNRQDGYTF
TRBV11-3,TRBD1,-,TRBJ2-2,TGTGCCAGCAGCCCGACAGGGCCGAACACCGGGGAGCTGTTTTTT,CASSPTGPNTGELFF
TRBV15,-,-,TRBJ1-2,TGTGCCACCAGCCGGGGGCGTCTCAGTGGCTACACCTTC,CATSRGRLSGYTF
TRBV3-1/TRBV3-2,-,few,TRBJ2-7,TGTGCCAGCAGCCAAGTTTCCGGGAGCGGAGAGCAGTACTTC,CASSQVSGSGEQYF
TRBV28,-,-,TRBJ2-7,TGTGCATCCGGCCCCTCCTACGAGCAGTACTTC,CASGPSYEQYF
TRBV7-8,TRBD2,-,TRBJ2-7,TGTGCCAGCAGCCCGGGACTAGCGGATACCTACGAGCAGTACTTC,CASSPGLADTYEQYF
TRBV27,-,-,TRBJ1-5,TGTGCCAGCAGTTTACAGATAAGGGGTCAGCCCCAGCATTTT,CASSLQIRGQPQHF
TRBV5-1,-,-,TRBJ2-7,TGCGCCAGCAGCAGACGCCAGGGGACCGCCGAGCAGTACTTC,CASSRRQGTAEQYF
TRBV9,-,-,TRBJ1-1,TGTGCCAGCAGCGTCGATGGGTTGGGCACTGAAGCTTTCTTT,CASSVDGLGTEAFF
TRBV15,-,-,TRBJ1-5,TGTGCCACCAGCAGAGCCAGTATGGAGGGTAATCAGCCCCAGCATTTT,CATSRASMEGNQPQHF
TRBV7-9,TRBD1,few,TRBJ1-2,TGTGCCAGCAGCCTCGACAGGGTCTATGGCTACACCTTC,CASSLDRVYGYTF
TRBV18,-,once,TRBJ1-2,TGTGCCAGCTCACCACCTCCGACATCCCGTAACTATGGCTACACCTTC,CASSPPPTSRNYGYTF
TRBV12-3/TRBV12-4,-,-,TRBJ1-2,TGTGCCAGCACCGTGGATGGCTATGGCTACACCTTC,CASTVDGYGYTF
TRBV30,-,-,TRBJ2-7,TGTGCCTGGAGTACCGGGGACTACGAGCAGTACTTC,CAWSTGDYEQYF
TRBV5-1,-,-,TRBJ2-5,TGCGCCAGCAGCCTTGGGAAAGAGACCCAGTACTTC,CASSLGKETQYF
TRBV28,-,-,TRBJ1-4,TGTGCCAGCAGTGGACAGTCTCATGCAACTAATGAAAAACTGTTTTTT,CASSGQSHATNEKLFF
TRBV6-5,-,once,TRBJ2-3,TGTGCCACCTGGGTGGGCGGACGCACAGATACGCAGTATTTT,CATWVGGRTDTQYF
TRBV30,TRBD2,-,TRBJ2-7,TGTGCCTATAGCGGGGGCCTCTACGAGCAGTACTTC,CAYSGGLYEQYF
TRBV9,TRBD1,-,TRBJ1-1,TGTGCCAGCAGCGTGGACCCTGGGACAGGGAGGAACACTGAAGCTTTCTTT,CASSVDPGTGRNTEAFF
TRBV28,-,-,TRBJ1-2,TGTGCCAGCACTCGGGGGGGCACTCCCTCAGCTAACTATGGCTACACCTTC,CASTRGGTPSANYGYTF
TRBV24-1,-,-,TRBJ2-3,TGTGCCACCAGTGATCCCCCCCCTGTATATACGCAGTATTTT,CATSDPPPVYTQYF
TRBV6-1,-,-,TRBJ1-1,TGTGCCAGCAGTGAAGCTAGAGGGGCTTCGACTGAAGCTTTCTTT,CASSEARGASTEAFF
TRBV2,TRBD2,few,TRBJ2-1,TGTGCCAGCAGGGGCGCTAGCGGGGGACATGAGCAGTTCTTC,CASRGASGGHEQFF
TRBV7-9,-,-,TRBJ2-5,TGTGCCAGCAGCTTAGCGGGGTCTCAGGGGGGGAAGACCCAGTACTTC,CASSLAGSQGGKTQYF
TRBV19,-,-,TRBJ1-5,TGTGCCAGTAGTATCAGTGTAAGCAATCAGCCCCAGCATTTT,CASSISVSNQPQHF
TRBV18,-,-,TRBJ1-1,TGTGCCAGCTCGCCTGACATGAGCACTGAAGCTTTCTTT,CASSPDMSTEAFF
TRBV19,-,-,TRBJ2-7,TGTGCCAGTAGTGATGCCGGGACCTCCTACGAGCAGTACTTC,CASSDAGTSYEQYF
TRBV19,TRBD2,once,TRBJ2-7,TGTGCCAGTAGTCGGCGGGGGGAGGGCTACGAGCAGTACTTC,CASSRRGEGYEQYF
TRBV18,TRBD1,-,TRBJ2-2,TGTGCCAGCACCCTGACAGGGGGCCCCGGGGAGCTGTTTTTT,CASTLTGGPGELFF
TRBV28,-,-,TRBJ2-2,TGTGCCAGCAATACACAGGGCTACACCGGGGAGCTGTTTTTT,CASNTQGYTGELFF
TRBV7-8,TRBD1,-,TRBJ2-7,TGTGCCAGCAGCCGGGACAGCCCCGAGCAGTACTTC,CASSRDSPEQYF
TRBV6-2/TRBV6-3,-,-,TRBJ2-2,TGTGCCAGCAGTTACGGGTTTGGAGGCCTGAGGACCGGGGAGCTGTTTTTT,CASSYGFGGLRTGELFF
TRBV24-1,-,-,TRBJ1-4,TGTGCCACCCAACTAAAACTGTTTTTT,CATQLKLFF
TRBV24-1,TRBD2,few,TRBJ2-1,TGTGCCACCAGTGATACTAGCGGGGGGGCTTCCTACAATGAGCAGTTCTTC,CATSDTSGGASYNEQFF
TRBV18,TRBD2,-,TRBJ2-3,TGTGCCAGCTCACTTCCGCCACTAGCGGGGGGGCAGCATACGCAGTATTTT,CASSLPPLAGGQHTQYF
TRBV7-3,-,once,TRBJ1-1,TGTGCCAGCAGCTTAACTGTGGACACGGGGGCTTTCTTT,CASSLTVDTGAFF
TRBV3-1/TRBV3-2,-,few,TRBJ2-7,TGTGCCAGCAGCCAAGCGGCTCAGGGTGTCTACGAGCAGTACTTC,CASSQAAQGVYEQYF
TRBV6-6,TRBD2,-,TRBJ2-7,TGTGCCAGCACTGGGGGCAGCGGGGGAATTATTTACGAGCAGTACTTC,CASTGGSGGIIYEQYF
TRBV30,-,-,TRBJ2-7,TGTGCCTGGAGTGTACGGTTGAGGGGAAAGGGTATCTACGAGCAGTACTTC,CAWSVRLRGKGIYEQYF
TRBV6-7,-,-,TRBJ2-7,TGTGCCAGCAACCGGGGCGCCTACGAGCAGTACTTC,CASNRGAYEQYF
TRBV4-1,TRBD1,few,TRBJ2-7,TGCGCCAGCAGCCAGACCGACAGGGGGCCTGAGCAGTACTTC,CASSQTDRGPEQYF